This T cell receptor (beta chain) was sequenced for a study of blood T cell repertoires in COVID-19 (dated by TCRdb to 2020 to 2022). With respect to the entire study: The collaborator samples originated in the United States, Italy and Spain and spanned the acute and convalescent phases of COVID-19. Nearly every sample came with metadata listing a de-identified subject ID, COVID-19 status, age in years and sex. The repertoires were released in a freely available public database intended as a resource for research on the immune response to SARS-CoV-2. The dataset comprised deeply sampled blood TCRbeta repertoires from subjects exposed to, actively infected with, or recovered from COVID-19. The material from the prospective study consisted of cDNA or gDNA derived from T cells, B-cell-depleted T cells, or PBMCs. Where HLA class I and class II types were available, the types were taken from metadata supplied by the sample provider, not from assay-based typing. Samples were obtained from the ongoing ImmuneRACE study (first 160 participants) and from 1,254 subjects provided by 6 global collaborators. Summary of the overall study and its limitations: The amount of clinical and demographic metadata varied by source and participant and was provided uncurated.

Details on this clone: The target of this receptor is not known. Nothing much larger sits one base from this clone, and base qualities are not available.

TCRbeta CDR3 regions were amplified from genomic DNA using the immunoSEQ Assay, a bias-controlled multiplex PCR. The published analysis was carried out like this. Within the assay, amplification of reference gene primers was used to estimate how many nucleated cells each sample contained. Sequence reads were collapsed and filtered to measure the absolute abundance of every unique TCRbeta CDR3 rearrangement. For each sample, productive Simpson clonality was calculated as the square root of Simpson's diversity index across productive rearrangements. TCRdb's version of the immuneACCESS table is confined to in-frame rearrangements and falls short of the full clone set. An unresolved V gene accounts for under half of the shortfall where checked; the remainder is of unknown origin. D and trimming were read from the DNA, whereas the V and J calls and clone size are those reported in that table. The sample table records approximately 230,000 clones; approximately 82% of these occur just once. About 15% of the sample is held by the ten biggest clonotypes.

V is reduced by 10 bases and J by 2 bases, leaving a spacing of 12 bases between them. CDR1 and CDR2, per the germline V gene, are MNHEY and SVGAGI. The CDR3 covers 14 residues, taking in both the cysteine and the phenylalanine. Only CDR3 DNA remains: 42 bases, in frame from the first base. In the prospective study, participants were roughly 18 to 95 years old, resided in under 30 geographic areas of the United States, and were enrolled through a virtual design. In the prospective study, participants were assigned to cohorts based on the clinical history participants reported in a screening survey and a study questionnaire. Recovered participants in ImmuneRACE Cohort 3 were defined as having two consecutive negative NP/OP PCR tests, clearance from a healthcare professional, or resolution of symptoms. In the prospective study, mobile phlebotomists collected whole blood, serum and a nasopharyngeal or oropharyngeal swab from each participant. Participants in the prospective study had the option to provide additional blood draws and questionnaires over a 2-month period. Blood samples from the prospective study were shipped frozen or at room temperature prior to DNA extraction.

The sequenced material came from PBMCs or T cells enriched from blood (not recorded which). The receptor comes from a man in his forties who had recovered from COVID-19. This chain joins TRBV6-5 to TRBJ1-6; no D gene is confidently identified. The CDR3 sequence is CATSVVTYNSPLHF. The nucleotide sequence is TGTGCCACCTCAGTGGTAACCTATAATTCACCCCTCCACTTT.